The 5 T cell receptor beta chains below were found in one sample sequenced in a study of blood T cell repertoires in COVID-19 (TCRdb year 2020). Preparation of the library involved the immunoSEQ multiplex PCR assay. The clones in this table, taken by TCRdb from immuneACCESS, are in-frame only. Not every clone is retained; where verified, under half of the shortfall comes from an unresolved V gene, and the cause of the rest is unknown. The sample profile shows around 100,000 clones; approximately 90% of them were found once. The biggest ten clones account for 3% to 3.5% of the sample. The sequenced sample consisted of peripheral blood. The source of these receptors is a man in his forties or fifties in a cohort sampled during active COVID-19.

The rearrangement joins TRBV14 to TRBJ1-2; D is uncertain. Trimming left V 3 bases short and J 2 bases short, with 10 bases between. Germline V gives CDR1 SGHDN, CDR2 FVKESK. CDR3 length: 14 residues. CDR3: CASSQGRWNYGYTF. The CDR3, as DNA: TGTGCCAGCAGCCAGGGGAGGTGGAACTATGGCTACACCTTC.

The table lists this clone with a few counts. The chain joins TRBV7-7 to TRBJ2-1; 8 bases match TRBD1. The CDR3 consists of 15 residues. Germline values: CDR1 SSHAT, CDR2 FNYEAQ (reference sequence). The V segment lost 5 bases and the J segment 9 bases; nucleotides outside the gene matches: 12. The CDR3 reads CASSLGQGAYGEQFF. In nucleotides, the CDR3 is TGTGCCAGCAGCCTGGGGCAGGGGGCGTACGGTGAGCAGTTCTTC.

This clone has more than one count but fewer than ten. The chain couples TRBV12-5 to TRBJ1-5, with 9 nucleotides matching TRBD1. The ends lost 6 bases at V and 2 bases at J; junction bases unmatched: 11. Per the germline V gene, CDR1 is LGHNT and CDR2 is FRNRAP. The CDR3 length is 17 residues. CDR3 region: CASGLIQGAQGNQPQHF. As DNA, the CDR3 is TGTGCTAGTGGCCTTATACAGGGGGCGCAAGGCAATCAGCCCCAGCATTTT.

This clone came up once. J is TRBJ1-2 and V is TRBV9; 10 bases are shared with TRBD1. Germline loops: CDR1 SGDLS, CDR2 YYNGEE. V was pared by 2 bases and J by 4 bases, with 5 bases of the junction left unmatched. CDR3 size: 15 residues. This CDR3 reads CASSVLDRGLYGYTF. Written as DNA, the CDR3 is TGTGCCAGCAGCGTTCTCGACAGGGGGCTCTATGGCTACACCTTC.

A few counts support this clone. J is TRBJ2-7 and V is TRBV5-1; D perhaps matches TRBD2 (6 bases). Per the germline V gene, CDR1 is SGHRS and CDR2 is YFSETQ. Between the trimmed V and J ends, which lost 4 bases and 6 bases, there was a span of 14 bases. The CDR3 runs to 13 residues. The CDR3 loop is CASSPRGSGEQYV. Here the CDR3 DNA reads TGCGCCAGCAGCCCACGGGGGTCCGGCGAGCAGTACGTC.